These 22 T cell receptor beta chains were all obtained from the same sample, sequenced in a study of OX40 agonist ivuxolimab in advanced cancers. Data came from immunoSEQ multiplex PCR; TCRdb stores just in-frame clones and leaves some out. Of approximately 100,000 clones listed, less than 95% were seen once; the top ten hold 1.5% to 2%. The specimen comprised CD4+ or CD8+ T cells sorted from blood, sampled in a trial of the OX40 agonist ivuxolimab. The receptor source for this set is an adult with an advanced solid tumor such as melanoma, head and neck, liver or kidney cancer.

This chain joins TRBV14 and TRBJ1-2; D remains ambiguous. Germline CDR1 SGHDN, CDR2 FVKESK. V was trimmed by 1 base and J by 2 bases, leaving 20 bases between them. There are 18 residues in the CDR3. The CDR3 DNA reads as TGTGCCAGCAGCCAAGCTCAGCTGGTGGGCAGCGCAAACTATGGCTACACCTTC. Translating it yields CASSQAQLVGSANYGYTF.

Concerning this clone: At one of its ends the junction is not consistent with the germline gene, which may arise from a read error. The chain has TRBV7-7 and TRBJ2-7; TRBD1 aligns across 12 bases. CDR1 is SSHAT and CDR2 is FNYEAQ in the germline V gene (reference sequence). CDR3 length: 13 amino acids. CDR3 region: CASSLGQGAEQYF. CDR3 in DNA: TGTGCTAGCAGCTTGGGACAGGGGGCCGAGCAGTACTTC.

The chain is built from TRBV4-2 and TRBJ2-3; D remains ambiguous. The CDR3 runs to 14 residues. Germline V gene sequence: CDR1 LGHNA, CDR2 YNFKEQ. V was cut by 1 base and J by 4 bases, with 9 bases left in between. CDR3 residues: CASSQVSAADTQYF. The CDR3, as DNA: TGTGCCAGCAGCCAAGTTTCGGCGGCAGATACGCAGTATTTT.

This clone was found once. The chain is built from TRBV9 and TRBJ1-1; D is undetermined. The CDR3 covers 14 residues. V lost 0 bases, J lost 1 base, and 7 bases lay in between. The germline CDR1 and CDR2 sequences are SGDLS and YYNGEE. CDR3 in amino acids: CASSVAPGNTEAFF. In DNA form, the CDR3 reads TGTGCCAGCAGCGTAGCCCCAGGGAACACTGAAGCTTTCTTT.

V and J are TRBV6-1 and TRBJ2-1, with no clear D. The germline V and J ends were trimmed by 4 bases and 8 bases, with 12 bases remaining between them. The CDR3 runs 13 residues. The germline CDR1 and CDR2 sequences are MNHNS and SASEGT. CDR3 in amino acids: CASSVTRRDEQFF. In DNA form, the CDR3 reads TGTGCCAGCAGTGTGACCCGTCGGGATGAGCAGTTCTTC.

This sequence joins TRBV28 and TRBJ2-3; D remains unclear. The germline V gene has CDR1 MDHEN and CDR2 SYDVKM. The CDR3 sequence is 9 residues long. CDR3 residues: CAVGDTQYF. In DNA, the CDR3 is TGTGCTGTCGGAGATACGCAGTATTTT.

This clone was recorded only once. The rearrangement joins TRBV18 to TRBJ2-7; 9 nucleotides line up with TRBD1. Germline CDR1 KGHSH, CDR2 LQKENI. The junction had 5 bases not matched to a gene; V was cut back by 5 bases and J by 3 bases. The CDR3 length is 14 residues. The CDR3 loop reads CASSTTGQGYEQYF. The CDR3 DNA follows: TGTGCCAGCTCAACCACGGGACAGGGCTACGAGCAGTACTTC.

The chain links TRBV27 to TRBJ1-5; D is perhaps TRBD1 (6 bases). V lost 5 bases to trimming and J lost 10 bases, with 12 bases between them. Germline V gene lookup returns CDR1 MNHEY and CDR2 SMNVEV (reference sequence). The CDR3 runs 12 residues. CDR3 region: CASSRPTGPQHF. In DNA, the CDR3 is TGTGCCAGCAGTAGGCCGACAGGTCCCCAGCATTTT.

CDR3 amino acids: CASSHSGRIQETQYF. DNA of the CDR3: TGTGCCAGCAGTCACTCCGGACGGATCCAAGAGACCCAGTACTTC. This chain joins TRBV7-2 and TRBJ2-5; no clear D gene. V was cut by 6 bases and J by 1 base, with 15 bases left in between. The CDR3 runs 15 residues. Germline loops: CDR1 SGHTA, CDR2 FQGNSA.

The chain has TRBV9 and TRBJ2-1, with D possibly being TRBD2 (6 bases). The V and J ends lost 4 bases and 8 bases respectively, with 19 bases between them. CDR1 SGDLS and CDR2 YYNGEE come from the germline V gene. This CDR3 region has 15 residues. CDR3 in amino acids: CASSQFLGGLYEQFF. Here the CDR3 DNA reads TGTGCCAGCAGCCAATTCTTAGGAGGGCTCTATGAGCAGTTCTTC. Variable domain in full (rest from reference TRBV9 and TRBJ2-1): DSGVTQTPKHLITATGQRVTLRCSPRSGDLSVYWYQQSLDQGLQFLIQYYNGEERAKGNILERFSAQQFPDLHSELNLSSLELGDSALYFCASSQFLGGLYEQFFGPGTRLTVL.

V and J are TRBV30 and TRBJ2-1; D may correspond to TRBD1 or TRBD2 (5 bases each). This CDR3 is built from 13 residues. V lost 4 bases to trimming and J lost 5 bases, with 12 bases between them. Germline V gene data show CDR1 as GTSNPN and CDR2 as SVGIG (reference sequence). Here the CDR3 DNA reads TGTGCCTGGACCGAGGGGTGGGACAATGAGCAGTTCTTC. Its protein is CAWTEGWDNEQFF.

This clone was detected once. The gene calls are TRBV6-5 and TRBJ1-1, with 8 bases fitting TRBD1. The CDR3 covers 13 residues. Germline assignment: CDR1 MNHEY and CDR2 SVGAGI. Trimming took 5 bases from V and 5 from J; bases not matched to a gene: 4. This chain's CDR3 is CASSMTGETEAFF. The CDR3 DNA reads as TGTGCCAGCAGTATGACAGGGGAAACTGAAGCTTTCTTT.

The chain links TRBV2 to TRBJ2-7; 8 bases agree with TRBD1. Germline V gene lookup returns CDR1 SNHLY and CDR2 FYNNEI. V gave up 9 bases and J gave up 2 bases; unmatched junction bases: 6. The CDR3 has 13 residues. CDR3 bases: TGTGCCAGTGACCCGGACAGGGCCTACGAGCAGTACTTC. Residues: CASDPDRAYEQYF.

The rearrangement uses TRBV18 and TRBJ1-1; D may be TRBD1 (6 bases). The germline V and J ends were trimmed by 2 bases and 1 base, with 14 bases remaining between them. The germline V gene has CDR1 KGHSH and CDR2 LQKENI. CDR3 length: 16 residues. The CDR3 loop is CASSPMGAGTNTEAFF. The CDR3 DNA sequence: TGTGCCAGCTCACCAATGGGGGCAGGTACGAACACTGAAGCTTTCTTT. The full variable domain, completed using reference TRBV18 and TRBJ1-1, is NAGVMQNPRHLVRRRGQEARLRCSPMKGHSHVYWYRQLPEEGLKFMVYLQKENIIDESGMPKERFSAEFPKEGPSILRIQQVVRGDSAAYFCASSPMGAGTNTEAFFGQGTRLTVV.

The rearrangement links TRBV7-9 to TRBJ1-1; D ambiguous. Germline values: CDR1 SEHNR, CDR2 FQNEAQ (reference sequence). The V gene lost 2 bases and the J gene lost 4 bases, with 11 bases spanning the gap. The CDR3 loop spans 14 amino acids. In DNA form, the CDR3 reads TGTGCCAGCAGCTTACAAGCGGCGAGCACTGAAGCTTTCTTT. Encoded protein: CASSLQAASTEAFF.

This sequence joins TRBV4-3 and TRBJ1-2; tentatively, D is TRBD1 (5 bases). Germline V gives CDR1 LGHNA, CDR2 YSLEER. Between the trimmed V and J ends, which lost 0 bases and 3 bases, there was a span of 17 bases. The CDR3 is 17 residues long. This CDR3 reads CASSQDLLDGGDYGYTF. The DNA for the CDR3 is TGCGCCAGCAGCCAAGATCTCCTCGACGGGGGGGACTATGGCTACACCTTC.

J is TRBJ1-2 and V is TRBV5-8, with D perhaps TRBD1 (6 bases). The CDR3 has 14 residues. Trimming left V 3 bases short and J 3 bases short, with 12 bases between. Germline CDR1 is SGHTS and CDR2 is YDEGEE. The CDR3 nucleotides read TGTGCCAGCAGCTCCGACAGGCAGGACTATGGCTACACCTTC. This translates into CASSSDRQDYGYTF.

The chain employs TRBV27 and TRBJ1-4; D is perhaps TRBD1 (5 bases). V lost 8 bases to trimming and J lost 10 bases, with 11 bases between them. Germline V CDR1 and CDR2: MNHEY, SMNVEV (reference sequence). This CDR3 has 11 residues. The CDR3 DNA is TGTGCCAGCGGGCCCCAGGGAAAACTGTTTTTT. Translating gives CASGPQGKLFF.

This clone appeared a single time. V and J are TRBV11-3 and TRBJ2-2, with D possibly matching TRBD2 (5 bases). The germline V gene encodes CDR1 SGHNT and CDR2 YENEEA. This CDR3 has 14 residues. The V and J ends lost 6 bases and 6 bases respectively, with 14 bases between them. CDR3 sequence reads: CASRRGSSSGELFF. Here the CDR3 DNA reads TGTGCCAGCAGACGGGGTAGCTCGTCCGGGGAGCTGTTTTTT.

This sequence joins TRBV7-2 and TRBJ1-2, with TRBD1 matching over 9 bases. CDR3 length equals 15 residues. The V segment lost 4 bases and the J segment 6 bases; nucleotides outside the gene matches: 9. Per the germline V gene, CDR1 is SGHTA and CDR2 is FQGNSA. The CDR3 is CASSWSAQGADGYTF. In DNA form, the CDR3 reads TGTGCCAGCAGCTGGTCTGCACAGGGGGCCGATGGCTACACCTTC. The full variable domain, with the rest looked up from reference TRBV7-2 and TRBJ1-2, is GAGVSQSPSNKVTEKGKDVELRCDPISGHTALYWYRQSLGQGLEFLIYFQGNSAPDKSGLPSDRFSAERTGGSVSTLTIQRTQQEDSAVYLCASSWSAQGADGYTFGSGTRLTVV.

This rearrangement joins TRBV6-1 to TRBJ2-1; TRBD1 aligns across 10 bases. The CDR3 runs to 15 residues. The germline gives CDR1 MNHNS, CDR2 SASEGT. V lost 7 bases to trimming and J lost 2 bases; unmatched junction nucleotides: 5. In DNA form, the CDR3 reads TGTGCCAGCATTACGACAGGGGGCGCCTACAATGAGCAGTTCTTC. This gives the protein CASITTGGAYNEQFF.

In DNA, the CDR3 is TGTGCCAGCAGTCTTCCTGGACAATGGTGGGATCAGCCCCAGCATTTT. As protein: CASSLPGQWWDQPQHF. This chain uses TRBV28 with TRBJ1-5; possible D gene TRBD1, 5 bases. From germline, CDR1 is MDHEN and CDR2 SYDVKM. The CDR3 loop spans 16 amino acids. Trimming took off 5 bases at V and 5 bases at J, with 19 bases between the two ends.